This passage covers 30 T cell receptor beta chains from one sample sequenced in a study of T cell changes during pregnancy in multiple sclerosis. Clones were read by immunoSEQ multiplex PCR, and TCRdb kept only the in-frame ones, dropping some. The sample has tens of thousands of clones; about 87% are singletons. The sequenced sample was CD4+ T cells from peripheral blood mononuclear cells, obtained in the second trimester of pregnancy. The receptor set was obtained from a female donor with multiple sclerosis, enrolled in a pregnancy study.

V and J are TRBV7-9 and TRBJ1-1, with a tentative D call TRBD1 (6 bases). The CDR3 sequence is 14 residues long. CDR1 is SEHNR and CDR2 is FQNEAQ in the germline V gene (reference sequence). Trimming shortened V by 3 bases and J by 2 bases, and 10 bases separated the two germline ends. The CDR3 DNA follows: TGTGCCAGCAGCTTCGGACAGCCTAACACTGAAGCTTTCTTT. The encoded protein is CASSFGQPNTEAFF.

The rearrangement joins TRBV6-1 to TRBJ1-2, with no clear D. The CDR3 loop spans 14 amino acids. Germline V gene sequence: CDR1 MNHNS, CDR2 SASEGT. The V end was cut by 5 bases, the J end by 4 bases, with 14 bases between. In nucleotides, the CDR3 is TGTGCCAGCAGTAAACGGGAAGGGCCCTATGGCTACACCTTC. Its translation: CASSKREGPYGYTF.

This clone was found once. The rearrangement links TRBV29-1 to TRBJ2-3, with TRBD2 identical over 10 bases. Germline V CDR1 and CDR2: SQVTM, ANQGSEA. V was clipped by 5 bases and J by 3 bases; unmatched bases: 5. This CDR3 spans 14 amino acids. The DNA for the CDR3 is TGCAGCGTTCAGAAGACTAGCGGGACAGATACGCAGTATTTT. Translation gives CSVQKTSGTDTQYF.

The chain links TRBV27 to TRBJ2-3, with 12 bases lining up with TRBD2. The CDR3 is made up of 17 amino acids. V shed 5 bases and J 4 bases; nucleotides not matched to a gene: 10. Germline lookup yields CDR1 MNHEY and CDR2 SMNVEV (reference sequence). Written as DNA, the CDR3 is TGTGCCAGCAGTCTTCGTTCTAGCGGGAGGGCCGCAGATACGCAGTATTTT. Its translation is CASSLRSSGRAADTQYF.

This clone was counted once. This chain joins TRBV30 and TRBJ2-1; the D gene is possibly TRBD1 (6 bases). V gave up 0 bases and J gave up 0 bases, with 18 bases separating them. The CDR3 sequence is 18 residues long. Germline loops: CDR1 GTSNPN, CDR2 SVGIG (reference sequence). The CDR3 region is CAWSVIEQGDRSYNEQFF. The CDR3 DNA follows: TGTGCCTGGAGTGTAATAGAACAGGGTGATCGCTCCTACAATGAGCAGTTCTTC.

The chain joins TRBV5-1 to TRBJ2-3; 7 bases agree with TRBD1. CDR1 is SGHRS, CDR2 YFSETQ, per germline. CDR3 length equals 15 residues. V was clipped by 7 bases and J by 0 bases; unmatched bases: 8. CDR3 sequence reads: CASDQDRASTDTQYF. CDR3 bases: TGCGCCAGCGACCAAGACAGGGCTAGCACAGATACGCAGTATTTT. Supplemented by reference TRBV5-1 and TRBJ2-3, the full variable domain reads KAGVTQTPRYLIKTRGQQVTLSCSPISGHRSVSWYQQTPGQGLQFLFEYFSETQRNKGNFPGRFSGRQFSNSRSEMNVSTLELGDSALYLCASDQDRASTDTQYFGPGTRLTVL.

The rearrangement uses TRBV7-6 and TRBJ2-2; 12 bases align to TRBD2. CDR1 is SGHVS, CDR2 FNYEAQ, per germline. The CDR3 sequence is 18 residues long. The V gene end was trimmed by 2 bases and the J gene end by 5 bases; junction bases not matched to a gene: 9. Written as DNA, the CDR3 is TGTGCCAGCAGCTTAAGACTAGCGGGAGCTTATAGTACCGGGGAGCTGTTTTTT. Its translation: CASSLRLAGAYSTGELFF. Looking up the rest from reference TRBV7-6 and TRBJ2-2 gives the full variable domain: GAGVSQSPRYKVTKRGQDVALRCDPISGHVSLYWYRQALGQGPEFLTYFNYEAQQDKSGLPNDRFSAERPEGSISTLTIQRTEQRDSAMYRCASSLRLAGAYSTGELFFGEGSRLTVL.

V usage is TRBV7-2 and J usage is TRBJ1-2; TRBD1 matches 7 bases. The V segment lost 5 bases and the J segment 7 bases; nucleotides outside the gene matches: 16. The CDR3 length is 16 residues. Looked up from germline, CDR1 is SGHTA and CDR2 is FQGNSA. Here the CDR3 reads CASSQTSGTVGAGYTF. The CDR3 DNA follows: TGTGCCAGCAGCCAAACCTCCGGGACAGTTGGAGCTGGCTACACCTTC.

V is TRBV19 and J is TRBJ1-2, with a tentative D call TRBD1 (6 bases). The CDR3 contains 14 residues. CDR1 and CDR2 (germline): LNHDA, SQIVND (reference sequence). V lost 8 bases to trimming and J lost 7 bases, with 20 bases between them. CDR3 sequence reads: CASATGTIAGGYTF. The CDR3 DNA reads TGTGCCAGTGCGACAGGTACTATTGCCGGTGGCTACACCTTC.

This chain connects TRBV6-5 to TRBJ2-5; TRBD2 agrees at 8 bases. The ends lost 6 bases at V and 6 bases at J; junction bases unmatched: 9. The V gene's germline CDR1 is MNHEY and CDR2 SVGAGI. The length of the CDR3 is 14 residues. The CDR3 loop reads CASRPGTRVQTQYF. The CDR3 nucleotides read TGTGCCAGCAGACCCGGGACTAGAGTACAGACCCAGTACTTC.

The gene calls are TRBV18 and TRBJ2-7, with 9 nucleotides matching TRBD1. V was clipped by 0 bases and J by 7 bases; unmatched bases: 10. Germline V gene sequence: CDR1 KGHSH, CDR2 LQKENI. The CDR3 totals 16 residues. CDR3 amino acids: CASSPPSGQGKGEQYF. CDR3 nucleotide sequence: TGTGCCAGCTCACCACCGTCGGGACAGGGAAAAGGAGAGCAGTACTTC.

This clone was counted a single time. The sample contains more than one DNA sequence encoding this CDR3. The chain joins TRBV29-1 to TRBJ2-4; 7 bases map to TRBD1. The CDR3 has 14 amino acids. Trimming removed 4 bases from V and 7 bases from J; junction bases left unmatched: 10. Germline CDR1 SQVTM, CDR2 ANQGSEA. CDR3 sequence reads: CSVGLGQLGNIQYF. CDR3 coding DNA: TGCAGCGTTGGCCTGGGACAGCTAGGGAACATTCAGTACTTC.

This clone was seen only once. The chain's CDR3 is CASSSQAAGNTIYF. In DNA, the CDR3 is TGTGCCAGCAGTTCACAGGCAGCTGGAAACACCATATATTTT. The chain joins TRBV28 to TRBJ1-3, with D tentatively TRBD1 (5 bases). V was trimmed by 4 bases and J by 2 bases, leaving 9 bases between them. The CDR3 consists of 14 residues. Germline V gene lookup returns CDR1 MDHEN and CDR2 SYDVKM.

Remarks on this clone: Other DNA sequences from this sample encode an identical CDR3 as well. The DNA of the CDR3 is TGTGCCAGTAGTCCGGGTGGGAGCTCCTACGAGCAGTACTTC. Translated, it gives CASSPGGSSYEQYF. The genes are TRBV19 and TRBJ2-7; tentative D call: TRBD2 (5 bases). V lost 5 bases and J 0 bases, leaving 11 bases between the germline ends. Germline values: CDR1 LNHDA, CDR2 SQIVND (reference sequence). This CDR3 region has 14 residues.

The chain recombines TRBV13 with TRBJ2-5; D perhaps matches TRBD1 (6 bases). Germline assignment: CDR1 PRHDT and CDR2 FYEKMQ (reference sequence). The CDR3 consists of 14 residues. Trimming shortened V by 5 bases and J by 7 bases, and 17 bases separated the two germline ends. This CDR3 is CASSRLDSSGTQYF. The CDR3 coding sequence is TGTGCCAGCAGCAGACTGGACAGTTCAGGGACCCAGTACTTC.

The CDR3 sequence: CASSEKGQGGYGYTF. Written as DNA, the CDR3 is TGCGCCAGCAGTGAAAAGGGACAGGGGGGCTATGGCTACACCTTC. This chain connects TRBV23-1 to TRBJ1-2; 11 nucleotides match TRBD1. TRBV23-1 is assigned to the ORF class and has an uncertain function. There are 15 residues in the CDR3. V was clipped by 5 bases and J by 4 bases; unmatched bases: 6.

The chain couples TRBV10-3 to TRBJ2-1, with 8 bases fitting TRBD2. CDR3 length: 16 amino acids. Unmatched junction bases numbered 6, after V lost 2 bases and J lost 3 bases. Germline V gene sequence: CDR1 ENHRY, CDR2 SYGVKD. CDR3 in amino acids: CAISEALAGGYNEQFF. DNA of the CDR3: TGTGCCATCAGTGAGGCCCTAGCGGGCGGCTACAATGAGCAGTTCTTC.

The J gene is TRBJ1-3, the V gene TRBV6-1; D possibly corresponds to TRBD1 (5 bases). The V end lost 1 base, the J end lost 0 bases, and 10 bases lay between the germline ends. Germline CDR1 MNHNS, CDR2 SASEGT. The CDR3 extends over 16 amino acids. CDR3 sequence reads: CASSEVFGHSGNTIYF. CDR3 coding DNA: TGTGCCAGCAGTGAAGTGTTCGGACACTCTGGAAACACCATATATTTT.

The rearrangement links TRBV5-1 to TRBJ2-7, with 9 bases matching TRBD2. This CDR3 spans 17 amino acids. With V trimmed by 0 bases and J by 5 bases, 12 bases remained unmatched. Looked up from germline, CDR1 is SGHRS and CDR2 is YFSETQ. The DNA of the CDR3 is TGCGCCAGCAGCTTGGGGTTGCGGGAGGGCCTGGGGAACGAGCAGTACTTC. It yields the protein CASSLGLREGLGNEQYF.

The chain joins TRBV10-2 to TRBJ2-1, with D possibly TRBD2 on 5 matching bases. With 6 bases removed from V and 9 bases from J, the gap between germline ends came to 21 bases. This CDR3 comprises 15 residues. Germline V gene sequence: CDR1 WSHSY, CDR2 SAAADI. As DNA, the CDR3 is TGCGCCAGCAGCGTACTAGACGGGATATTTAGTGAGCAGTTCTTC. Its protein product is CASSVLDGIFSEQFF.

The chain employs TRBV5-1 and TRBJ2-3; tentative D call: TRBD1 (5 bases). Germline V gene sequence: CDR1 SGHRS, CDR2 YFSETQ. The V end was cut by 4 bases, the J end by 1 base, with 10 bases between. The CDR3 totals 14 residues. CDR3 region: CASSNGHGTDTQYF. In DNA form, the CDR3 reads TGCGCCAGCAGCAACGGACATGGCACAGATACGCAGTATTTT.

The CDR3 nucleotides are TGTGCCAGCAGTGAAGATGGAGCGGGGGGGTGGGAGACCCAGTACTTC. This codes for CASSEDGAGGWETQYF. The J gene is TRBJ2-5, the V gene TRBV25-1; 10 nucleotides line up with TRBD2. V was pared by 2 bases and J by 5 bases, with 8 bases of the junction left unmatched. The CDR3 is made up of 16 amino acids. Per germline, CDR1 MGHDK and CDR2 SYGVNS.

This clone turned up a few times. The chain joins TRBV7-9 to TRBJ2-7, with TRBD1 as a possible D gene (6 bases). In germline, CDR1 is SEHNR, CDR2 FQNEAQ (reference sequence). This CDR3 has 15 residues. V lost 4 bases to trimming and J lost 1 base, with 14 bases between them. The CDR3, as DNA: TGTGCCAGCAGCTCGGACAGCGTACTTTCCTACGAGCAGTACTTC. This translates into CASSSDSVLSYEQYF.

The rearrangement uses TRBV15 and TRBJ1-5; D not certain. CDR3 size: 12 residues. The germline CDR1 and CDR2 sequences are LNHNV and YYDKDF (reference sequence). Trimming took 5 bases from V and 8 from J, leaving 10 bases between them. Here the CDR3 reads CATSRVSKPQHF. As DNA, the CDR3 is TGTGCCACCAGCCGAGTCAGTAAGCCCCAGCATTTT.

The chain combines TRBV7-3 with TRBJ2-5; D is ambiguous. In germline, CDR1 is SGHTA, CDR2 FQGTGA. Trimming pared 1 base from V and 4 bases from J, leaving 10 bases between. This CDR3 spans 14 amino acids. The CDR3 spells CASSLNSNTETQYF. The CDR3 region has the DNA TGTGCCAGCAGCTTAAATAGTAATACAGAGACCCAGTACTTC.

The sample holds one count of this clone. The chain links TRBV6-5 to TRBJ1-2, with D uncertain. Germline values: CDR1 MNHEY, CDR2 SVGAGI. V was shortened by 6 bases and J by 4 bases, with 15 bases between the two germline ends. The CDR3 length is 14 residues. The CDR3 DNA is TGTGCCAGCAGCCCGGTCGGAGCCCCCTATGGCTACACCTTC. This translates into CASSPVGAPYGYTF.

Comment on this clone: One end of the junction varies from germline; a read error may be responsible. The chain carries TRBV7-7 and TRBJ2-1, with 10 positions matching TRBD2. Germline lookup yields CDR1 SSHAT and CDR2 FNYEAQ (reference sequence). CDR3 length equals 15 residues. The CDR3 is CASSLSSGRNNEQFF. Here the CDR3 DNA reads TGTGCTAGCAGCCTTTCTAGCGGGAGAAACAATGAGCAGTTCTTC.

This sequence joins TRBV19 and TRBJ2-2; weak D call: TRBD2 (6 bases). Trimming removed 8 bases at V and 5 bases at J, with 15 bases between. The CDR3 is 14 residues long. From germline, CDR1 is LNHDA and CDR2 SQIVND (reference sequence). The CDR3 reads CASRGLAATGELFF. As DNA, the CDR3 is TGTGCCAGTCGGGGGTTAGCGGCAACCGGGGAGCTGTTTTTT.

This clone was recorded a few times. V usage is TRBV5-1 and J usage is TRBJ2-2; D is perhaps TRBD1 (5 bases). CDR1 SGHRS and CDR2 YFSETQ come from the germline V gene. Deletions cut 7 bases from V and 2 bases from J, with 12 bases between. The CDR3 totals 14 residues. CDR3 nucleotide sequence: TGCGCCAGCCAAGCAGGGATTAACACCGGGGAGCTGTTTTTT. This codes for CASQAGINTGELFF.

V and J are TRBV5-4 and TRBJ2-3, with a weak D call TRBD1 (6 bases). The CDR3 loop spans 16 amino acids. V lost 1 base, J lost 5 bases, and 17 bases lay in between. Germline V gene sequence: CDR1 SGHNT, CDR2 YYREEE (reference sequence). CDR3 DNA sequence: TGTGCCAGCAGCTTGCCAAAACAGGGTGGATTAGATACGCAGTATTTT. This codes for CASSLPKQGGLDTQYF.